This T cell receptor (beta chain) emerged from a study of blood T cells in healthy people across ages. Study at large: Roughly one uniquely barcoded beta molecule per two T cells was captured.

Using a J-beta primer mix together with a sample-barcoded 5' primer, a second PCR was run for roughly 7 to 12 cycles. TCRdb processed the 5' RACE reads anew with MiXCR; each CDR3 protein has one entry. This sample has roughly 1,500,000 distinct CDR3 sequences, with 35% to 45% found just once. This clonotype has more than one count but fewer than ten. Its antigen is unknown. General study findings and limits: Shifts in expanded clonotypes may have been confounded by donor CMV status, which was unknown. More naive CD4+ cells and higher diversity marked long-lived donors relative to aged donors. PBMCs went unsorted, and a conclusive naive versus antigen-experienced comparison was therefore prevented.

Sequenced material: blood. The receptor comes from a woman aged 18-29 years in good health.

CDR3 in amino acids: CSVGSRVADTQYF. CDR3 DNA sequence: TGCAGCGTGGGGAGCCGGGTCGCAGATACGCAGTATTTT. This chain joins TRBV29-1 and TRBJ2-3, with D tentatively TRBD2 (5 bases). The CDR3 spans 13 residues. V was clipped by 6 bases and J by 4 bases, with 14 bases between them. CDR1 is SQVTM and CDR2 is ANQGSEA in the germline V gene.